This TCR beta chain was recovered during a study of metastatic and nonmetastatic thyroid tumors. Germline CDR1 is DFQATT and CDR2 is SNEGSKA (reference sequence). The CDR3 runs to 14 residues. Points on this clone: One junction end does not reproduce the germline sequence, and a read error may be involved.

TCRdb redid the clone calls on the PCR reads using MiXCR. The top ten clones hold around 20% of a sample with about 21,000 clones, approximately 20% of them seen once. No treatment of any kind had been given to any patient before thyroid surgery. The sequencing sample was made of blood. V and J are TRBV20-1 and TRBJ2-1, with D possibly matching TRBD2 (5 bases). This sequence was found in a male donor with papillary thyroid cancer or a benign thyroid nodule (not recorded which). Some clones in this sample may be carry-over from other donors' samples. The CDR3 bases are TGCAGTTCTAGCTTTCCTAGAGAGTCCATTGAGCAGTTCTTC. This translates into CSSSFPRESIEQFF.